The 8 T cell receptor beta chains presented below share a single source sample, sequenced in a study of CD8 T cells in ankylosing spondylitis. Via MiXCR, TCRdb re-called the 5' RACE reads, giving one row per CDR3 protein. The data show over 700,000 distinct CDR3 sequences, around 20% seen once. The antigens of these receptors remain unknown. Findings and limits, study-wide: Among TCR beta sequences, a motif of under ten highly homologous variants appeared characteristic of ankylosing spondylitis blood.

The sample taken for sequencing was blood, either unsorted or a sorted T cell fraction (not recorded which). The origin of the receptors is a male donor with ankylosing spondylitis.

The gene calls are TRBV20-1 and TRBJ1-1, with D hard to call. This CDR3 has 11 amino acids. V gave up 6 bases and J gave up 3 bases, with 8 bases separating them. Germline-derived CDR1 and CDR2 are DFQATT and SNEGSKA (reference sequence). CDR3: CSATEYTEAFF. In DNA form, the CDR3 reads TGCAGTGCGACGGAGTACACTGAAGCTTTCTTT.

CDR3 in DNA: TGCAGTGCTCTTCCCCGGGACCCATACACCGGGGAGCTGTTTTTT. As protein: CSALPRDPYTGELFF. This chain connects TRBV20-1 to TRBJ2-2; possibly TRBD1 or TRBD2 for D (5 bases each). Deletions cut 5 bases from V and 3 bases from J, with 16 bases between. Germline CDR1 and CDR2: DFQATT and SNEGSKA (reference sequence). The CDR3 length is 15 residues.

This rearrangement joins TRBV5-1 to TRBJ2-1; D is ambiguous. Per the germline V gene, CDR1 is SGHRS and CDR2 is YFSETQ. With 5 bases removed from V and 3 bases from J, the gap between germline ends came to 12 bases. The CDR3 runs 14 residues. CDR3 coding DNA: TGCGCCAGCAGGGCCGGAGCTATCTACAATGAGCAGTTCTTC. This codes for CASRAGAIYNEQFF. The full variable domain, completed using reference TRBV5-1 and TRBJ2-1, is KAGVTQTPRYLIKTRGQQVTLSCSPISGHRSVSWYQQTPGQGLQFLFEYFSETQRNKGNFPGRFSGRQFSNSRSEMNVSTLELGDSALYLCASRAGAIYNEQFFGPGTRLTVL.

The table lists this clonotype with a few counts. The CDR3 DNA sequence: TGCGCCAGCAGCCAAGATTCCGGGACAGGGGCGTACGAGCAGTACTTC. Translating gives CASSQDSGTGAYEQYF. The V gene is TRBV4-1, the J gene TRBJ2-7; 10 nucleotides align to TRBD1. The CDR3 consists of 16 residues. Germline V CDR1 and CDR2: MGHRA, YSYEKL. Losses at the gene ends were 0 bases for V and 4 bases for J; bases not matched to a gene: 6.

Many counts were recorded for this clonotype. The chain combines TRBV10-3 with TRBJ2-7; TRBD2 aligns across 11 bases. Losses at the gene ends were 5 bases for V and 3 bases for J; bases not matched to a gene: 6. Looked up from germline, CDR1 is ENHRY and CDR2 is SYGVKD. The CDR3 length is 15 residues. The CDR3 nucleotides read TGTGCCATCAGTCACCCCGGGACTAGCGGCTACGAGCAGTACTTC. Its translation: CAISHPGTSGYEQYF.

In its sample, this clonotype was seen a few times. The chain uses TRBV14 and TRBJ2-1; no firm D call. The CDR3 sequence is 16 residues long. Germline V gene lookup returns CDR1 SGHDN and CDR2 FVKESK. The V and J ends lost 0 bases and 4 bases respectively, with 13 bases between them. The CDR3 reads CASSQEEAMVYNEQFF. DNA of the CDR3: TGTGCCAGCAGCCAAGAAGAGGCGATGGTTTACAATGAGCAGTTCTTC.

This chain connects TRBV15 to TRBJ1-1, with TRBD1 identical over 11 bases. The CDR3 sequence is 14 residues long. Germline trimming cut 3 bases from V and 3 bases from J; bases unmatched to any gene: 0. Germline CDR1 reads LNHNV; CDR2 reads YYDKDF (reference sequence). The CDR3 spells CATSRDRGHTEAFF. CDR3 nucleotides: TGTGCCACCAGCAGGGACAGGGGGCACACTGAAGCTTTCTTT.

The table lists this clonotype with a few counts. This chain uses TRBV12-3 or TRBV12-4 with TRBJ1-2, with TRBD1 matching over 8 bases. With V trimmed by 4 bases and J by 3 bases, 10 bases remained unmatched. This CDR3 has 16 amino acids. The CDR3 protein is CASSSSDRGGYYGYTF. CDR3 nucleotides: TGTGCCAGCAGTTCCTCCGACAGGGGCGGGTACTATGGCTACACCTTC.